One and the same sample provided the 7 T cell receptor beta chains below, sequenced in a study of T-cell reconstitution after alpha-beta-depleted transplantation in children. A TCRbeta library incorporating unique molecular identifiers was prepared. TCRdb re-called the PCR reads with MiXCR, one entry per CDR3 protein. In the table there are around 410,000 distinct CDR3 sequences, approximately 11% of which are singletons. This sample comprised PBMCs from the stem cell graft donor, obtained from the stem cell graft. The receptors originated from a human donor who donated a stem cell graft to a child with acute myeloid leukemia.

In this sample, this clonotype turned up many times. This chain joins TRBV6-2 or TRBV6-3 and TRBJ2-7; D gene ambiguous. Germline values: CDR1 MNHEY, CDR2 SVGEGT. This CDR3 has 8 residues. V lost 6 bases and J lost 6, with 0 bases in between. CDR3 loop: CASSEQYF. The CDR3 nucleotides are TGTGCCAGCAGCGAGCAGTACTTC.

This clonotype was observed a few times. The rearrangement joins TRBV7-9 to TRBJ2-5; D is unresolved. Germline CDR1 reads SEHNR; CDR2 reads FQNEAQ (reference sequence). The CDR3 length is 14 residues. The V end was cut by 3 bases, the J end by 0 bases, with 8 bases between. CDR3 residues: CASSFSTYQETQYF. The DNA of the CDR3 is TGTGCCAGCAGCTTTTCGACGTACCAAGAGACCCAGTACTTC.

J is TRBJ1-6 and V is TRBV2; TRBD1 is a possible D gene (5 bases). Germline CDR1 and CDR2: SNHLY and FYNNEI. The CDR3 is 16 residues long. Trimming shortened V by 6 bases and J by 17 bases, and 29 bases separated the two germline ends. In DNA, the CDR3 is TGTGCCAGCAGCCAATCGCTCCCGGGACTGGGGAAAAGGGTCCACTTT. It yields the protein CASSQSLPGLGKRVHF.

This clonotype has more than one count but fewer than ten. This sequence joins TRBV20-1 and TRBJ2-6, with D unclear. Between the trimmed V and J ends, which lost 2 bases and 8 bases, there was a span of 4 bases. Germline loops: CDR1 DFQATT, CDR2 SNEGSKA (reference sequence). The CDR3 loop spans 11 amino acids. CDR3 amino acids: CSARLSNVLTF. The CDR3 nucleotides read TGCAGTGCTAGACTGTCCAACGTCCTGACTTTC.

This clonotype was counted at least ten times. DNA of the CDR3: TGTGCCAGCAGCCCCGGTGGCGGCCAAGAGACCCAGTACTTC. This codes for CASSPGGGQETQYF. The V gene is TRBV12-3 or TRBV12-4, the J gene TRBJ2-5, with unresolved D. Trimming pared 6 bases from V and 1 base from J, leaving 12 bases between. This CDR3 comprises 14 residues.

This chain links TRBV5-1 with TRBJ2-1, with TRBD1 as a possible D gene (5 bases). The V end lost 1 base, the J end lost 10 bases, and 12 bases lay between the germline ends. The CDR3 spans 13 residues. Germline CDR1 SGHRS, CDR2 YFSETQ. The CDR3 nucleotides are TGCGCCAGCAGCTTGATCCCGACAGACGAGCAGTTCTTC. It translates to CASSLIPTDEQFF.

This clonotype was observed a handful of times. The V call is TRBV4-1, the J call TRBJ2-2; a weak D match, TRBD1 (5 bases). Trimming took off 1 base at V and 5 bases at J, with 8 bases between the two ends. The CDR3 loop spans 14 amino acids. CDR1 is MGHRA and CDR2 is YSYEKL in the germline V gene. The CDR3 is CASSQGQGTGELFF. CDR3 nucleotide sequence: TGCGCCAGCAGCCAAGGCCAGGGAACCGGGGAGCTGTTTTTT.